This T cell receptor beta chain comes out of a study of T-cell memory formation after mild COVID-19. About the research overall: Each donor largely had its own TCR clusters.

After 5'RACE with constant-segment primers, TCR alpha and TCR beta cDNA libraries carrying sample barcodes and UMIs were obtained. TCRdb independently ran MiXCR on the 5' RACE reads; one entry per CDR3 protein. The data hold 550,000 to 600,000 distinct CDR3 sequences, with about 20% observed a single time. The study's findings and limits: Later expanders leaned CD4+, whereas clones that contracted between day 15 and 85 were balanced CD4/CD8.

Comment on this clonotype: Its matching antigen is unknown.

The CDR3 runs 16 residues. Germline-derived CDR1 and CDR2 are ENHRY and SYGVKD. Unmatched junction bases numbered 9, after V lost 2 bases and J lost 3 bases. The source material was PBMCs or a T cell subset sorted from them (not recorded which). V is TRBV10-3 and J is TRBJ1-1, with 7 positions matching TRBD1. The sequence came from an adult woman who had mild COVID-19 (a few samples of this study predate the infection). Cell type and time point are not known. As DNA, the CDR3 is TGTGCCATCAGTGAGCGACCGGGACAGCGTGACACTGAAGCTTTCTTT. This translates into CAISERPGQRDTEAFF.